The clone carrying this TCR beta chain appeared many times. This entry belongs to a study of T cells after yellow fever vaccination. TCRdb processed the 5' RACE reads anew with MiXCR; each CDR3 protein has one entry. The table records hundreds of thousands of distinct CDR3 sequences, roughly a sixth of them present only once. The CDR3 is made up of 16 amino acids. Germline-derived CDR1 and CDR2 are SGHTA and FQGNSA. V dropped 1 base and J dropped 4 bases, with 14 bases sitting between them. The TCR was taken from a man between 18 and 29 years old who received the YFV17D yellow fever vaccine. The chain combines TRBV7-2 with TRBJ1-5, with D hard to call. Source: PBMCs, taken before the yellow fever booster vaccination. CDR3 in amino acids: CASSLGGGAGNQPQHF. For the CDR3, the DNA is TGTGCCAGCAGCTTAGGAGGTGGCGCGGGAAATCAGCCCCAGCATTTT.